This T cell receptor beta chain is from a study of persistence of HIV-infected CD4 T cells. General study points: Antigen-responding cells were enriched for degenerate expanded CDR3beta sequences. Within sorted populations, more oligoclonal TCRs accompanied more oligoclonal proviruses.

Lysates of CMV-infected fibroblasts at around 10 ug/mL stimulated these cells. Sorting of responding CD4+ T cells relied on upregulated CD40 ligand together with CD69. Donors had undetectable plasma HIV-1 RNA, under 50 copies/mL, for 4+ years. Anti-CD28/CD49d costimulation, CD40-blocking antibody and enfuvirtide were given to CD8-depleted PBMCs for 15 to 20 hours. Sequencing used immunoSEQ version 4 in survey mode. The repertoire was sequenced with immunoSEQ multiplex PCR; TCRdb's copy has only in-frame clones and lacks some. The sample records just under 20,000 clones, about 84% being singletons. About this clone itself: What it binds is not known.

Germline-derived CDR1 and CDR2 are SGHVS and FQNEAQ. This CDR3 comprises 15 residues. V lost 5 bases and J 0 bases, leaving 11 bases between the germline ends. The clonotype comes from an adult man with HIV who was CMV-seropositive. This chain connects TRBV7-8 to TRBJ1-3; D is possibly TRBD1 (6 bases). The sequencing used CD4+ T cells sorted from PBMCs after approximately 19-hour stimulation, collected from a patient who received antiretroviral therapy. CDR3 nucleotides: TGTGCCAGCAGCCGTGGACAGCACTCTGGAAACACCATATATTTT. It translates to CASSRGQHSGNTIYF. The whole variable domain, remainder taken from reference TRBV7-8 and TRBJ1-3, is GAGVSQSPRYKVAKRGQDVALRCDPISGHVSLFWYQQALGQGPEFLTYFQNEAQLDKSGLPSDRFFAERPEGSVSTLKIQRTQQEDSAVYLCASSRGQHSGNTIYFGEGSWLTVV.